The T cell receptor (beta chain) under discussion was sequenced for a study of CD4 T cells in relation to SARS-CoV-2 and coronaviruses. Study background: The negative reference was HIV-1 Nef peptide pool or peptide-free culture.

Concerning this clone: Its antigen is not identified.

This table comes from immunoSEQ multiplex PCR, and its TCRdb copy is limited to in-frame clones, with some not included. The data show about 28,000 clones, 74% seen once. From germline, CDR1 is LGHNA and CDR2 YSLEER. The CDR3 sequence is 16 residues long. J gave up 6 bases and V 0 bases, and 4 bases lay outside the gene matches. The unexposed donors gave CD4+ T cells in 2011-2018, prior to COVID-19. After roughly 9 days of culture, CD4+ T cells were isolated. V usage is TRBV4-3 and J usage is TRBJ1-6; 8 nucleotides line up with TRBD1. This clonotype originated in a human donor in good health. The sequenced sample consisted of CD4+ T cells from PBMCs, cultured in vitro. CDR3 DNA: TGCGCCAGCAGCCAAGATCAGGGGGCGACTAATTCACCCCTCCACTTT. This translates into CASSQDQGATNSPLHF.